These 26 T cell receptor beta chains share one sample of origin, sequenced in a study of blood T cell repertoires in COVID-19. The method was immunoSEQ multiplex PCR; TCRdb's version includes in-frame clones alone and lacks a portion of them. The table lists about 380,000 clones, 88% of them singletons. Material for sequencing was PBMCs or T cells enriched from blood (not recorded which). The receptors shown here come from a young woman who had recovered from COVID-19.

The table lists this clone with a count of one. This chain links TRBV2 with TRBJ2-7; D is ambiguous. The CDR3 loop spans 15 amino acids. Germline loops: CDR1 SNHLY, CDR2 FYNNEI. V was pared by 1 base and J by 2 bases, with 12 bases between. The CDR3 loop is CASSEVVAMAYEQYF. In DNA, the CDR3 is TGTGCCAGCAGTGAAGTGGTAGCTATGGCCTACGAGCAGTACTTC.

The chain carries TRBV9 and TRBJ1-6; D might be TRBD1 (5 bases). Germline CDR1 SGDLS, CDR2 YYNGEE. The CDR3 length is 14 residues. V shed 4 bases and J shed 8 bases, with 13 bases lying between them. This chain's CDR3 is CASSFDSGDSPLHF. For the CDR3, the DNA is TGTGCCAGCAGCTTCGACTCGGGGGATTCACCCCTCCACTTT. Combining the CDR3 with reference TRBV9 and TRBJ1-6 gives the whole variable domain DSGVTQTPKHLITATGQRVTLRCSPRSGDLSVYWYQQSLDQGLQFLIQYYNGEERAKGNILERFSAQQFPDLHSELNLSSLELGDSALYFCASSFDSGDSPLHFGNGTRLTVT.

The chain combines TRBV19 with TRBJ2-1; 9 bases line up with TRBD1. Germline lookup yields CDR1 LNHDA and CDR2 SQIVND (reference sequence). After removal of 8 bases from V and 3 bases from J, the junction contained 2 bases not matched to a gene. CDR3 length: 13 amino acids. CDR3 DNA sequence: TGTGCCAGTGCGACAGGGGGCTACAATGAGCAGTTCTTC. Translation: CASATGGYNEQFF. Full variable domain (rest looked up from reference TRBV19 and TRBJ2-1): DGGITQSPKYLFRKEGQNVTLSCEQNLNHDAMYWYRQDPGQGLRLIYYSQIVNDFQKGDIAEGYSVSREKKESFPLTVTSAQKNPTAFYLCASATGGYNEQFFGPGTRLTVL.

V is TRBV12-3 or TRBV12-4 and J is TRBJ2-1; 9 bases align to TRBD1. CDR3 length equals 12 residues. V lost 7 bases to trimming and J lost 14 bases; unmatched junction nucleotides: 9. The CDR3 nucleotides read TGTGCCAGCACCCTAACTGGGGACAGGGAGTTCTTC. Its translation is CASTLTGDREFF.

In the case of this clone: Within the sample, other DNA sequences also encode this same CDR3. The gene calls are TRBV6-5 and TRBJ2-7; 7 bases match TRBD1. Germline CDR1 MNHEY, CDR2 SVGAGI. V dropped 4 bases and J dropped 1; count of bases not matched to a gene: 4. The CDR3 is 14 amino acids. CDR3 sequence reads: CASSSLTGSYEQYF. The CDR3 DNA reads TGTGCCAGCAGTTCCTTGACAGGGTCCTACGAGCAGTACTTC.

This clone was detected once. The rearrangement joins TRBV7-6 to TRBJ2-7; 16 bases line up with TRBD2. With V trimmed by 4 bases and J by 6 bases, 9 bases remained unmatched. The CDR3 totals 17 residues. Per germline, CDR1 SGHVS and CDR2 FNYEAQ. The CDR3 DNA follows: TGTGCCAGCAGCTGGGGACTAGCGGGGGGGCCGACTTTCGAGCAGTACTTC. Translating it yields CASSWGLAGGPTFEQYF.

This clone was counted once. J is TRBJ2-3 and V is TRBV9, with 10 bases identical to TRBD1. Per germline, CDR1 SGDLS and CDR2 YYNGEE. J gave up 7 bases and V 0 bases, and 8 bases lay outside the gene matches. The CDR3 is made up of 16 amino acids. The CDR3 reads CASSVASGTGVNTQYF. CDR3 coding DNA: TGTGCCAGCAGCGTAGCTTCCGGGACAGGGGTAAATACGCAGTATTTT.

V is TRBV5-4 and J is TRBJ2-7; the D is unclear. CDR3 length equals 12 residues. The germline V and J ends were trimmed by 4 bases and 3 bases, with 8 bases remaining between them. The germline V gene encodes CDR1 SGHNT and CDR2 YYREEE (reference sequence). In nucleotides, the CDR3 is TGTGCCAGCAGCCTAGAAGGCTACGAGCAGTACTTC. The encoded protein is CASSLEGYEQYF.

This clone was recorded once. V is TRBV6-5 and J is TRBJ2-1; tentative D call: TRBD2 (5 bases). The V gene lost 6 bases and the J gene lost 14 bases, with 14 bases spanning the gap. CDR3 length: 11 residues. Germline V gene data show CDR1 as MNHEY and CDR2 as SVGAGI. CDR3 in amino acids: CASSTLEGEFF. In DNA form, the CDR3 reads TGTGCCAGCAGCACACTAGAGGGTGAGTTCTTC.

The rearrangement joins TRBV7-2 to TRBJ2-3; 8 bases match TRBD1. V shed 6 bases, J shed 2 bases, and the junction held 10 bases outside the gene matches. The CDR3 runs to 16 residues. Germline CDR1 and CDR2: SGHTA and FQGNSA. The CDR3 nucleotides read TGTGCCAGCAGATTTGGACAGGGACGGTCCACAGATACGCAGTATTTT. As protein: CASRFGQGRSTDTQYF.

The chain carries TRBV3-1 (or the pseudogene TRBV3-2) and TRBJ1-1, with 7 bases that match TRBD1. V lost 4 bases, J lost 4 bases, and 9 bases stayed unmatched. Per the germline V gene, CDR1 is LGHDT and CDR2 is YNNKEL (reference sequence). The CDR3 is 15 amino acids. The CDR3 DNA reads as TGTGCCAGCAGCCCAACAGAGGGACAGAGCACTGAAGCTTTCTTT. It yields the protein CASSPTEGQSTEAFF.

V gene TRBV7-3 combines with J gene TRBJ2-3; TRBD2 is a possible D gene (5 bases). The CDR3 has 15 residues. Germline CDR1 and CDR2: SGHTA and FQGTGA. Trimming removed 5 bases from V and 1 base from J, with 13 bases in between. The CDR3 region has the DNA TGTGCCAGCAGCCCTACCACGAGGGGCACAGATACGCAGTATTTT. Its translation: CASSPTTRGTDTQYF. The whole variable domain, filled in from reference TRBV7-3 and TRBJ2-3, reads GAGVSQTPSNKVTEKGKYVELRCDPISGHTALYWYRQSLGQGPEFLIYFQGTGAADDSGLPNDRFFAVRPEGSVSTLKIQRTERGDSAVYLCASSPTTRGTDTQYFGPGTRLTVL.

The chain couples TRBV5-1 to TRBJ2-7; 7 nucleotides match TRBD1. CDR1 and CDR2 from the germline V gene are SGHRS and YFSETQ. The CDR3 is made up of 9 amino acids. The CDR3 DNA reads TGCGCCAGTAAGACAGGGCACGGGGTC. This gives the protein CASKTGHGV.

This clone was seen only once. Distinct nucleotide sequences in the sample also encode this CDR3. This chain joins TRBV2 and TRBJ2-7; the D is unclear. Germline V lookup: CDR1 SNHLY, CDR2 FYNNEI. V was cut by 4 bases and J by 0 bases, with 4 bases left in between. This CDR3 region has 12 residues. The CDR3 here is CASSGASYEQYF. The CDR3 bases are TGTGCCAGCAGTGGGGCCTCCTACGAGCAGTACTTC.

The CDR3 coding sequence is TGTGCCAGCAGTGACGGCAGAAGCAATCAGCCCCAGCATTTT. It translates to CASSDGRSNQPQHF. The chain has TRBV6-4 and TRBJ1-5; no reliable D call. Germline values: CDR1 MRHNA, CDR2 SNTAGT. V was pared by 2 bases and J by 1 base, with 6 bases between. The CDR3 contains 14 residues.

The rearrangement joins TRBV18 to TRBJ1-4; D perhaps matches TRBD1 (6 bases). Trimming removed 5 bases at V and 0 bases at J, with 7 bases between. CDR1 and CDR2 (germline): KGHSH, LQKENI. The CDR3 contains 14 residues. The DNA of the CDR3 is TGTGCCAGCTCATCAGGGGCAACTAATGAAAAACTGTTTTTT. Translation: CASSSGATNEKLFF. The whole variable domain, remainder taken from reference TRBV18 and TRBJ1-4, is NAGVMQNPRHLVRRRGQEARLRCSPMKGHSHVYWYRQLPEEGLKFMVYLQKENIIDESGMPKERFSAEFPKEGPSILRIQQVVRGDSAAYFCASSSGATNEKLFFGSGTQLSVL.

The table lists this clone with a count of one. The V call is TRBV11-2, the J call TRBJ1-6, with D possibly being TRBD1 (6 bases). This CDR3 has 15 amino acids. V dropped 6 bases and J dropped 2 bases, with 11 bases sitting between them. Per the germline V gene, CDR1 is SGHAT and CDR2 is FQNNGV. The CDR3 loop is CASSRPGAYNSPLHF. DNA for the CDR3: TGTGCCAGCAGTCGGCCAGGGGCCTATAATTCACCCCTCCACTTT.

V and J are TRBV30 and TRBJ2-7; possibly TRBD2 for D (7 bases). The CDR3 is 16 residues long. Trimming stripped 2 bases from V and 3 bases from J, with 20 bases between. Germline CDR1 and CDR2: GTSNPN and SVGIG (reference sequence). The CDR3 here is CAWSTGGAGAIYEQYF. The CDR3 DNA reads as TGTGCCTGGAGTACGGGTGGGGCGGGGGCAATCTACGAGCAGTACTTC.

The genes are TRBV4-2 and TRBJ2-1; 8 positions match TRBD2. The CDR3 loop spans 18 amino acids. Germline values: CDR1 LGHNA, CDR2 YNFKEQ. V shed 0 bases, J shed 3 bases, and the junction held 10 bases outside the gene matches. The CDR3 nucleotides are TGTGCCAGCAGCCAAGAGTCTTCAGCGGGGGCCATCTACAATGAGCAGTTCTTC. It specifies CASSQESSAGAIYNEQFF.

This chain connects TRBV27 to TRBJ1-5; TRBD1 is a possible D gene (6 bases). This CDR3 has 14 amino acids. The V end lost 6 bases, the J end lost 3 bases, and 12 bases lay between the germline ends. From germline, CDR1 is MNHEY and CDR2 SMNVEV (reference sequence). The CDR3 DNA sequence: TGTGCCAGCAGGCCAACAGGGTCCAATCAGCCCCAGCATTTT. It encodes CASRPTGSNQPQHF.

V gene TRBV6-1 combines with J gene TRBJ1-5, with a tentative D call TRBD1 (6 bases). Trimming stripped 2 bases from V and 5 bases from J, with 10 bases between. The germline gives CDR1 MNHNS, CDR2 SASEGT. The CDR3 consists of 14 residues. CDR3 sequence: CASSEHRADQPQHF. As DNA, the CDR3 is TGTGCCAGCAGTGAACACAGGGCGGATCAGCCCCAGCATTTT.

The rearrangement joins TRBV4-2 to TRBJ1-4, with D possibly matching TRBD1 (5 bases). Germline V gives CDR1 LGHNA, CDR2 YNFKEQ. The CDR3 is 14 amino acids. V lost 0 bases and J 7 bases, leaving 9 bases between the germline ends. The CDR3 nucleotides are TGTGCCAGCAGCCAAGACAGGGAGGGTGAAAAACTGTTTTTT. Amino acid sequence: CASSQDREGEKLFF.

The genes are TRBV6-5 and TRBJ1-1; no reliable D call. The V gene lost 8 bases and the J gene lost 1 base, with 11 bases spanning the gap. Germline loops: CDR1 MNHEY, CDR2 SVGAGI. This CDR3 spans 13 amino acids. In DNA, the CDR3 is TGTGCCAGCCGGGTCCGGGGGAACACTGAAGCTTTCTTT. The encoded protein is CASRVRGNTEAFF.

The chain is built from TRBV30 and TRBJ1-5; D call uncertain. Germline-derived CDR1 and CDR2 are GTSNPN and SVGIG (reference sequence). The CDR3 covers 12 residues. V was pared by 4 bases and J by 5 bases, with 9 bases between. The CDR3 DNA sequence: TGTGCCTGGAAGCACCCCCATCAGCCCCAGCATTTT. It specifies CAWKHPHQPQHF.

This chain uses TRBV3-1 (or the pseudogene TRBV3-2) with TRBJ1-2; D not resolved. Germline lookup yields CDR1 LGHDT and CDR2 YNNKEL (reference sequence). This CDR3 has 13 amino acids. V was cut by 10 bases and J by 2 bases, with 14 bases left in between. The CDR3 nucleotides are TGTGCCACCCAAGCTGGGCACAACTATGGCTACACCTTC. Protein product: CATQAGHNYGYTF.

The gene calls are TRBV14 and TRBJ2-3, with 14 bases identical to TRBD2. The J segment lost 2 bases and the V segment lost 4 bases, leaving 11 bases of the junction unmatched. The CDR3 is 19 amino acids. CDR1 SGHDN and CDR2 FVKESK come from the germline V gene. CDR3 sequence: CASSLGGTSGGSVTDTQYF. The CDR3 DNA is TGTGCCAGCAGCCTCGGCGGGACTAGCGGGGGCAGTGTCACAGATACGCAGTATTTT. Full variable domain (outside the CDR3, taken from reference TRBV14 and TRBJ2-3): EAGVTQFPSHSVIEKGQTVTLRCDPISGHDNLYWYRRVMGKEIKFLLHFVKESKQDESGMPNNRFLAERTGGTYSTLKVQPAELEDSGVYFCASSLGGTSGGSVTDTQYFGPGTRLTVL.